The clone carrying this T cell receptor (beta chain) came up once. The antigen is undetermined. This record belongs to a study of cytomegalovirus exposure and HLA in healthy donors. The study, taken as a whole, reports: Rare TCR sequences predominated, though certain public TCRs were found in many donors. Under in vitro conditions, a few CMV-associated chains were confirmed as specific for CMV antigens. Previous analysis showed most TCR beta V segments were productive about 90% or about 30% of the time.

Germline V gives CDR1 ENHRY, CDR2 SYGVKD. Deletions cut 10 bases from V and 6 bases from J, with 9 bases between. The CDR3 has 10 amino acids. When sampled, the donors appeared nominally healthy, though they likely had unrecorded immune exposures. Primers: 60 Vbeta forward and 13 Jbeta reverse. Generated by immunoSEQ multiplex PCR, the TCRdb table keeps only in-frame clones and is missing some. Of just over 150,000 clones in the sample, roughly 78% were seen once. J is TRBJ1-2 and V is TRBV10-3; tentative D call: TRBD1 (5 bases). This sequence originates from a man aged 35-49 years in good health and CMV-seropositive. The sequenced sample was PBMCs. The CDR3 protein is CATQGNGYTF. For the CDR3, the DNA is TGTGCCACCCAGGGTAATGGCTACACCTTC.